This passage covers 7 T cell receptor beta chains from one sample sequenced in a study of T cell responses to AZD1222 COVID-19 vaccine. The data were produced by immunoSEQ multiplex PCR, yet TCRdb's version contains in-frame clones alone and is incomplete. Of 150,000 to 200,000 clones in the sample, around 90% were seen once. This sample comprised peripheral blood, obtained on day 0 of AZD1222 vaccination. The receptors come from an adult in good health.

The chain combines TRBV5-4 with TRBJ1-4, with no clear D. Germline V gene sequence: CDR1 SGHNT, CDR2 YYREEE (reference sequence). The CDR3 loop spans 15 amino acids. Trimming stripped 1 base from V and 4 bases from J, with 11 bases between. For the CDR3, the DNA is TGTGCCAGCAGCTTGAGCGGCCCCATTAATGAAAAACTGTTTTTT. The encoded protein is CASSLSGPINEKLFF.

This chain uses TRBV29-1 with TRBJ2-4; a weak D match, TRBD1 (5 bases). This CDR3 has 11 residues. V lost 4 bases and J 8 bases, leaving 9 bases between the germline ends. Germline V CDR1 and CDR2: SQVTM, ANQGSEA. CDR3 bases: TGCAGCGTTGTCCAGGGATACATTCAGTACTTC. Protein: CSVVQGYIQYF.

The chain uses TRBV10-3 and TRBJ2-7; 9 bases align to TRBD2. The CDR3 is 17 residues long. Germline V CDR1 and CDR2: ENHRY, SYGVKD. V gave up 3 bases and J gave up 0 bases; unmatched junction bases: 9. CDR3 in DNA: TGTGCCATCAGTGATGTTAGCGGGAGCCCTAACTCCTACGAGCAGTACTTC. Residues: CAISDVSGSPNSYEQYF.

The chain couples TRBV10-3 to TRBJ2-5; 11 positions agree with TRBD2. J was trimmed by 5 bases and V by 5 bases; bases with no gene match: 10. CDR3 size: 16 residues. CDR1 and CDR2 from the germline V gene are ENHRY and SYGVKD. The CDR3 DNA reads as TGTGCCATCAGTCGCGGTAGCGGGAGGGTCGAGGAGACCCAGTACTTC. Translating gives CAISRGSGRVEETQYF.

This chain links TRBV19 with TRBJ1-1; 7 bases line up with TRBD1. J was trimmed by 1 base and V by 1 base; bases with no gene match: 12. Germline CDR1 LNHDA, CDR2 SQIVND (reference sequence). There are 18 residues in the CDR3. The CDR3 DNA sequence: TGTGCCAGTAGTATAGGCGGGACAGCTCAAAGGACGAACACTGAAGCTTTCTTT. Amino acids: CASSIGGTAQRTNTEAFF.

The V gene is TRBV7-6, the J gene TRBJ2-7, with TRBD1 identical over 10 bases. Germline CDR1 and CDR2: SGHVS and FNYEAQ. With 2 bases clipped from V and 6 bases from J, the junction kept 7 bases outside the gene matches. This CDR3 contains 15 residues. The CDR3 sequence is CASSLSPGQGFEQYF. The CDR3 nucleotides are TGTGCCAGCAGCTTAAGTCCGGGACAGGGGTTCGAGCAGTACTTC.

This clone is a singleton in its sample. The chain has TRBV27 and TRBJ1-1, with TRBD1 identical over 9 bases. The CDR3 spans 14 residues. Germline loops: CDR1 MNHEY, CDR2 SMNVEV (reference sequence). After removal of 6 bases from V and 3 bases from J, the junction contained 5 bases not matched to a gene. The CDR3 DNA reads TGTGCCAGCAGGCCGACAGGGGGAGACACTGAAGCTTTCTTT. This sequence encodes CASRPTGGDTEAFF.